This TCR beta chain stems from a study of T cells in Graves' hyperthyroidism and ophthalmopathy. Whole-study results and caveats: A median around six months before onset, the model predicted ophthalmopathy.

The V gene's germline CDR1 is SGHVS and CDR2 FQNEAQ. This CDR3 has 14 residues. Trimming removed 5 bases at V and 1 base at J, with 11 bases between. TCR beta CDR3 regions were amplified from RNA. Carried out on the TCR CDR3, a first-round RT-PCR used the HTBI primer set. TCRdb re-derived calls from the multiplex PCR reads in MiXCR, one entry per CDR3 protein. The table has a few hundred thousand distinct CDR3 sequences, roughly 15% seen once. Comment on this clonotype: The antigen is not known.

The V call is TRBV7-8, the J call TRBJ1-2, with D unclear. The sequence was collected from a woman aged 40-49 years with Graves' ophthalmopathy. The sequencing input was blood. As DNA, the CDR3 is TGTGCCAGCAGCCAGGACCCTTTTAACTATGGCTACACCTTC. Residues: CASSQDPFNYGYTF.